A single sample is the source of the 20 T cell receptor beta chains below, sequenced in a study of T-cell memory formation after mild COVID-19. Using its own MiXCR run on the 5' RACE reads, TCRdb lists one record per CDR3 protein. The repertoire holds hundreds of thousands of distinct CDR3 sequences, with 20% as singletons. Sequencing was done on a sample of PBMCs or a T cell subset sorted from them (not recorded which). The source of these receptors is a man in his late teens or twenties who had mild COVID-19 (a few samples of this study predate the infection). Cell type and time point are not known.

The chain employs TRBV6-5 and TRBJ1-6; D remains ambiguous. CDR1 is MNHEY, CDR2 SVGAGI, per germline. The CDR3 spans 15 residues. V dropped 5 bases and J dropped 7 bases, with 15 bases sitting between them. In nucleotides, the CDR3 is TGTGCCAGCAGTGAGTTACCGGACCCGAATTCACCCCTCCACTTT. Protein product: CASSELPDPNSPLHF.

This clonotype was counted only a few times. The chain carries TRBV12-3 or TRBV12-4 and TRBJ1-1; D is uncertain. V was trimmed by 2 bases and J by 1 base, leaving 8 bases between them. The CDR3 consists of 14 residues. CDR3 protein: CASSLQDSNTEAFF. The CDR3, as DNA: TGTGCCAGCAGTTTACAGGATTCGAACACTGAAGCTTTCTTT.

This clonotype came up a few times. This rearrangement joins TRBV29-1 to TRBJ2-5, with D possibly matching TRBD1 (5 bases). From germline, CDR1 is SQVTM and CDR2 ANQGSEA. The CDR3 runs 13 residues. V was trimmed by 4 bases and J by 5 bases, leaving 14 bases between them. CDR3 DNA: TGCAGCGTTGTTGGTGTGGGGCGGGAGACCCAGTACTTC. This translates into CSVVGVGRETQYF. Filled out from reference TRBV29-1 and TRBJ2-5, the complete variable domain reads SAVISQKPSRDICQRGTSLTIQCQVDSQVTMMFWYRQQPGQSLTLIATANQGSEATYESGFVIDKFPISRPNLTFSTLTVSNMSPEDSSIYLCSVVGVGRETQYFGPGTRLLVL.

CDR3 sequence: CASSVDAPLYNEQFF. As DNA, the CDR3 is TGTGCCAGCAGCGTAGACGCCCCGCTCTACAATGAGCAGTTCTTC. The rearrangement joins TRBV9 to TRBJ2-1; D is unclear. Germline V gene data show CDR1 as SGDLS and CDR2 as YYNGEE. The CDR3 extends over 15 amino acids. Trimming removed 0 bases at V and 3 bases at J, with 10 bases between.

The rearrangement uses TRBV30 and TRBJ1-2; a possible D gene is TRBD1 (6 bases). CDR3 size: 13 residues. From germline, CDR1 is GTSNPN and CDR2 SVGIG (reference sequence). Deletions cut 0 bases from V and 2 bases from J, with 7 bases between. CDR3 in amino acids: CAWSVGTNYGYTF. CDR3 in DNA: TGTGCCTGGAGTGTCGGGACAAACTATGGCTACACCTTC. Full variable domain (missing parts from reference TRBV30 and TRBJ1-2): SQTIHQWPATLVQPVGSPLSLECTVEGTSNPNLYWYRQAAGRGLQLLFYSVGIGQISSEVPQNLSASRPQDRQFILSSKKLLLSDSGFYLCAWSVGTNYGYTFGSGTRLTVV.

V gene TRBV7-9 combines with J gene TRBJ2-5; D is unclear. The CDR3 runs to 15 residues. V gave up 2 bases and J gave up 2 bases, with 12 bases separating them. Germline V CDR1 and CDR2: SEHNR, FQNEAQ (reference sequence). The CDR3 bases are TGTGCCAGCAGCTTAATAGGGTCTGCGCAAGAGACCCAGTACTTC. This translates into CASSLIGSAQETQYF.

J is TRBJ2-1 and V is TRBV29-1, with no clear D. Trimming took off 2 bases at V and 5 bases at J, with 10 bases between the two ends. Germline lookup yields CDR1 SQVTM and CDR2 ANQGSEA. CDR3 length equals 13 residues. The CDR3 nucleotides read TGCAGCGTTGAAAACGCGTTAGACAATGAGCAGTTCTTC. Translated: CSVENALDNEQFF.

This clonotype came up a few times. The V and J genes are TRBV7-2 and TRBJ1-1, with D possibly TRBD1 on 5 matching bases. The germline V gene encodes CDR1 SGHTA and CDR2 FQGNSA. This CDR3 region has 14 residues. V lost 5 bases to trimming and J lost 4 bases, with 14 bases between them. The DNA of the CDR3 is TGTGCCAGCAGCAGCGGCGGGGCGAGCACTGAAGCTTTCTTT. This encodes CASSSGGASTEAFF.

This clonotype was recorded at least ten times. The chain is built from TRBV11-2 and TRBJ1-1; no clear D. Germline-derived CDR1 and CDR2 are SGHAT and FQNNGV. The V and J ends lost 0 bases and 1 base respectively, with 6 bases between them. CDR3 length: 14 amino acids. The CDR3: CASSLEGKNTEAFF. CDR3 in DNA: TGTGCCAGCAGCTTAGAGGGTAAGAACACTGAAGCTTTCTTT.

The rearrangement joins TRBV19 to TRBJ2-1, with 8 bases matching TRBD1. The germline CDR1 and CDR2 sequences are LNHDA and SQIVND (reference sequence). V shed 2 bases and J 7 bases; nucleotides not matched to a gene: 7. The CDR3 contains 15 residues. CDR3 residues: CASSILGQGGNEQFF. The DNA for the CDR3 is TGTGCCAGTAGTATATTAGGACAGGGTGGAAATGAGCAGTTCTTC.

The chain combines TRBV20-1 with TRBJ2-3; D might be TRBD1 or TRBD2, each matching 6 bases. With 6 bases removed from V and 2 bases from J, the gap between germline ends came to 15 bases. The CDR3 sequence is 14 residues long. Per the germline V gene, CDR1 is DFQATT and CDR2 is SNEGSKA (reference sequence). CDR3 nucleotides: TGCAGTGCGGCGGGACAAGACTACACAGATACGCAGTATTTT. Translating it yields CSAAGQDYTDTQYF.

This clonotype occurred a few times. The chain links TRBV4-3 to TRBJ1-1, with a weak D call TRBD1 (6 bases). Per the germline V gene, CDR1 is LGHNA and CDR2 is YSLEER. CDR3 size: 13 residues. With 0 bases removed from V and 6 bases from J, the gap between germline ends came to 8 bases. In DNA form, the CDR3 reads TGCGCCAGCAGCCAAGAGGGGGGCTCTGAAGCTTTCTTT. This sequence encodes CASSQEGGSEAFF.

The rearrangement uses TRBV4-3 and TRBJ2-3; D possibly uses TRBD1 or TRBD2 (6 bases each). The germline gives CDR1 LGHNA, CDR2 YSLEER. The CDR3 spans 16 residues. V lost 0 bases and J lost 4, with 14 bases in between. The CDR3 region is CASSQDGGGEPDTQYF. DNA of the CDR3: TGCGCCAGCAGCCAAGATGGGGGCGGGGAACCAGATACGCAGTATTTT.

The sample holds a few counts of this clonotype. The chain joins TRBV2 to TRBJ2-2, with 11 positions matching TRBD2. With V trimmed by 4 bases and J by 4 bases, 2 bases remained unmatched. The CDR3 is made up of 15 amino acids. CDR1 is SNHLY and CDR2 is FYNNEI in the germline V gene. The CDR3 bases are TGTGCCAGCAGTGGGACTAGCGGGCGCACCGGGGAGCTGTTTTTT. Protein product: CASSGTSGRTGELFF.

The CDR3 reads CASSQGRGEDEQFF. In DNA form, the CDR3 reads TGCGCCAGCAGCCAAGGCAGGGGAGAGGATGAGCAGTTCTTC. The gene calls are TRBV4-1 and TRBJ2-1; maybe TRBD1 (6 bases). Germline V gene lookup returns CDR1 MGHRA and CDR2 YSYEKL. Deletions cut 1 base from V and 8 bases from J, with 12 bases between. CDR3 length: 14 amino acids.

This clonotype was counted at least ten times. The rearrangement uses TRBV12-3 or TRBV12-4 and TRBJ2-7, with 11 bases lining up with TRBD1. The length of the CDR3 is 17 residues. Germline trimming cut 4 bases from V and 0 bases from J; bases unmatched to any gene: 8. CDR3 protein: CASSSGTGGLRSYEQYF. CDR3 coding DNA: TGTGCCAGCAGTTCGGGGACAGGGGGTCTACGCTCCTACGAGCAGTACTTC.

The CDR3 is CASSRGPSEQYF. Written as DNA, the CDR3 is TGTGCCAGCAGTCGGGGGCCTAGCGAGCAGTACTTC. The chain links TRBV11-2 to TRBJ2-7, with D possibly being TRBD1 or TRBD2 (6 bases each). The V gene lost 6 bases and the J gene lost 6 bases, with 12 bases spanning the gap. The CDR3 length is 12 residues. Germline V gene data show CDR1 as SGHAT and CDR2 as FQNNGV.

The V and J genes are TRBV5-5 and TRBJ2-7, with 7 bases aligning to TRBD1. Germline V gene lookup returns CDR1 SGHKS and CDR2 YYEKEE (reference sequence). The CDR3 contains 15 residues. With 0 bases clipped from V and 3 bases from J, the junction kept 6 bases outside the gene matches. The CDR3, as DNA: TGTGCCAGCAGCTTGGAACCGGGACAGAGCTACGAGCAGTACTTC. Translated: CASSLEPGQSYEQYF.

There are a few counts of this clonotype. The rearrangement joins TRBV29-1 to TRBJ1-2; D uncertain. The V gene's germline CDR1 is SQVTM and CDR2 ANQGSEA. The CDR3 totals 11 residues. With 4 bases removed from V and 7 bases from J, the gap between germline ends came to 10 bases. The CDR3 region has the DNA TGCAGCGTTGGGACCGGAGGTGGCTACACCTTC. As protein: CSVGTGGGYTF.

DNA for the CDR3: TGCAGCGTTGGGGGGGGGGCCGTCGCGGTCACCTACAATGAGCAGTTCTTC. Amino acid sequence: CSVGGGAVAVTYNEQFF. V is TRBV29-1 and J is TRBJ2-1; tentatively, D is TRBD2 (7 bases). The CDR3 has 17 amino acids. Germline-derived CDR1 and CDR2 are SQVTM and ANQGSEA. V lost 4 bases and J lost 2, with 21 bases in between.